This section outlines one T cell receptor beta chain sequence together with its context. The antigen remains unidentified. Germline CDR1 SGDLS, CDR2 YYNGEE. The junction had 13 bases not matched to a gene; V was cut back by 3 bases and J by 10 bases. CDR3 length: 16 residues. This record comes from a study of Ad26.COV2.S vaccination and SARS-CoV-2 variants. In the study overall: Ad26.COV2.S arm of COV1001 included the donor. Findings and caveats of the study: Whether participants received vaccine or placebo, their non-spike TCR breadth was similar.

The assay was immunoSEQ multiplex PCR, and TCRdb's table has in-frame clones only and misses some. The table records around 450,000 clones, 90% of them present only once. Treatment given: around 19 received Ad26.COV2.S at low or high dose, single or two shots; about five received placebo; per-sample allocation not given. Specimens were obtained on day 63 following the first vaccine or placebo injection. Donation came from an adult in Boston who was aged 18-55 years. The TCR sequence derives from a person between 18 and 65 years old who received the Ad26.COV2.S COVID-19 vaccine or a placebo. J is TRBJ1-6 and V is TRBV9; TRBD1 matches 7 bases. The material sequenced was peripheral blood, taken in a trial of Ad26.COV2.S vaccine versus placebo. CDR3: CASSGVKGAPFSPLHF. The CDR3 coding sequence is TGTGCCAGCAGCGGAGTCAAGGGGGCCCCGTTCTCACCCCTCCACTTT.